The clone carrying this TCR beta chain came up once. Its antigen remains unknown. V shed 5 bases, J shed 4 bases, and the junction held 6 bases outside the gene matches. The CDR3 spans 17 residues. Germline V CDR1 and CDR2: SEHNR, FQNEAQ (reference sequence). Clones were sequenced by immunoSEQ multiplex PCR, and TCRdb holds only the in-frame ones, with some missing. The sample has approximately 50,000 clones, around nine tenths seen once. Systemic immunosuppression or autoimmune disease history was grounds to exclude patients. This entry belongs to a study of OX40 agonist ivuxolimab in advanced cancers. Overall study context: Age averaged around 58 years (range about 20 to 79), and just over 80% were male.

General study results and limits: Near-lowest levels of clonal expansion characterized partial responders at 0.1-3.0 mg/kg. The antigen specificity of the peripheral T cells (those that were expanded) was not determined.

The sequences come from CD4+ or CD8+ T cells sorted from blood, collected in a trial of the OX40 agonist ivuxolimab. The V and J genes are TRBV7-9 and TRBJ2-2; the match to TRBD2 covers 14 bases. The origin of this receptor is an adult with an advanced solid tumor such as melanoma, head and neck, liver or kidney cancer. CDR3 coding DNA: TGTGCCAGCAGCCCGACTAGCGGGAGGGCCGGCACCGGGGAGCTGTTTTTT. Its protein product is CASSPTSGRAGTGELFF.